The present TCR beta chain was sequenced within a study of blood T cell repertoires in COVID-19. Study summary: The study drew acute and convalescent COVID-19 samples from the United States, Italy and Spain. The cDNA or gDNA used as material had been derived from T cells, B-cell-depleted T cells, or PBMCs.

Original processing notes: Estimated nucleated cell counts came from reference gene primer amplification. Data came from immunoSEQ multiplex PCR; TCRdb stores just in-frame clones and leaves some out. V, J and clone size are taken as reported in that table, and D and trimming were inferred from the DNA itself. The profile covers about 200,000 clones, with over 75% appearing a single time and 4% to 4.5% taken by the ten largest. The CDR3 runs to 16 residues. Trimming pared 2 bases from V and 9 bases from J, leaving 17 bases between. CDR1 is MNHEY, CDR2 SVGAGI, per germline. Material for sequencing was peripheral blood. This receptor was taken from a man over 45 with acute or convalescent COVID-19. The J gene is TRBJ1-6, the V gene TRBV6-5, with D perhaps TRBD1 (5 bases). Written as DNA, the CDR3 is TGTGCCAGCAGTTACACTTCAGCGGGGGGGGGTTCACCCCTCCACTTT. Translation gives CASSYTSAGGGSPLHF.